The 10 T cell receptor beta chains given below trace back to one sample, sequenced in a study of T-cell reconstitution after alpha-beta-depleted transplantation in children. Researchers prepared the TCRbeta library using unique molecular identifiers, the study reports. TCRdb independently ran MiXCR on the PCR reads; one entry per CDR3 protein. The sample holds 150,000 to 200,000 distinct CDR3 sequences, about 6.4% seen once. The material was PBMCs from the stem cell graft donor, obtained from the stem cell graft. Receptor source: a human donor who donated a stem cell graft to a child with Wiskott-Aldrich syndrome.

This clonotype was detected ten times or more. The chain has TRBV29-1 and TRBJ2-5; 12 nucleotides agree with TRBD1. This CDR3 comprises 15 residues. Trimming at V came to 3 bases and at J to 8 bases, leaving 10 bases not matched to a gene. Looked up from germline, CDR1 is SQVTM and CDR2 is ANQGSEA. The CDR3 protein is CSVEAGTGGKGTQYF. CDR3 bases: TGCAGCGTTGAGGCCGGGACAGGGGGCAAGGGTACCCAGTACTTC.

Many counts were recorded for this clonotype. The V and J genes are TRBV29-1 and TRBJ2-7; the match to TRBD1 covers 8 bases. The CDR3 is made up of 12 amino acids. The V segment lost 1 base and the J segment 13 bases; nucleotides outside the gene matches: 9. Germline-derived CDR1 and CDR2 are SQVTM and ANQGSEA. The CDR3 region has the DNA TGCAGCGTTGAAGGGCGACAGGGGCTCATTTACTTC. It encodes CSVEGRQGLIYF.

In this sample, this clonotype turned up many times. The V call is TRBV12-3 or TRBV12-4, the J call TRBJ2-7; 8 nucleotides match TRBD1. There are 15 residues in the CDR3. With V trimmed by 6 bases and J by 7 bases, 14 bases remained unmatched. This chain's CDR3 is CASSLGTGVGREQYF. DNA of the CDR3: TGTGCCAGCAGCTTGGGGACAGGAGTGGGGAGGGAGCAGTACTTC.

In its sample, this clonotype was seen many times. The rearrangement joins TRBV3-1 to TRBJ1-5; TRBD1 is a possible D gene (6 bases). Germline CDR1 LGHDT, CDR2 YNNKEL (reference sequence). Deletions cut 1 base from V and 2 bases from J, with 18 bases between. The CDR3 contains 18 residues. For the CDR3, the DNA is TGTGCCAGCAGCCAAGTACCCATTTTAGGGGGGCGCAATCAGCCCCAGCATTTT. Translation: CASSQVPILGGRNQPQHF.

The chain couples TRBV27 to TRBJ2-3; 13 nucleotides line up with TRBD2. Germline values: CDR1 MNHEY, CDR2 SMNVEV (reference sequence). CDR3 size: 19 residues. Trimming cost V 2 bases and J 4 bases; bases outside gene matches: 12. Here the CDR3 reads CASSLRGLAGMGPPDTQYF. For the CDR3, the DNA is TGTGCCAGCAGTTTAAGGGGACTAGCGGGGATGGGGCCACCAGATACGCAGTATTTT.

This rearrangement joins TRBV29-1 to TRBJ2-1; 12 positions agree with TRBD2. V lost 2 bases and J lost 2; bases outside the gene matches: 7. Germline CDR1 reads SQVTM; CDR2 reads ANQGSEA. The CDR3 covers 17 residues. CDR3 sequence (DNA): TGCAGCGTTGAATCTAGCGGGAGGGCCGGGGCCTACAATGAGCAGTTCTTC. Its protein is CSVESSGRAGAYNEQFF.

This clonotype has a count of ten or more. The chain has TRBV19 and TRBJ1-1; 8 positions agree with TRBD1. Trimming at V came to 2 bases and at J to 1 base, leaving 0 bases not matched to a gene. Germline CDR1 is LNHDA and CDR2 is SQIVND (reference sequence). The CDR3 length is 14 residues. The CDR3 spells CASSIQGANTEAFF. The CDR3 DNA is TGTGCCAGTAGTATACAGGGGGCGAACACTGAAGCTTTCTTT.

V usage is TRBV7-2 and J usage is TRBJ2-7, with 8 nucleotides matching TRBD1. V trimming: 2 bases; J trimming: 3 bases; junction bases outside the gene matches: 12. There are 17 residues in the CDR3. Germline assignment: CDR1 SGHTA and CDR2 FQGNSA. CDR3 sequence reads: CASSLFLARTGIYEQYF. CDR3 nucleotide sequence: TGTGCCAGCAGCTTATTCTTGGCCCGGACAGGGATCTACGAGCAGTACTTC.

This clonotype was counted ten times or more. This rearrangement joins TRBV6-5 to TRBJ2-7, with D possibly being TRBD1 (5 bases). Germline CDR1 and CDR2: MNHEY and SVGAGI. The CDR3 has 17 amino acids. V was cut by 2 bases and J by 1 base, with 18 bases left in between. CDR3 sequence reads: CASSYRNTPSGSYEQYF. DNA for the CDR3: TGTGCCAGCAGTTACAGAAATACCCCATCAGGGTCCTACGAGCAGTACTTC.

This clonotype was counted a few times. The chain links TRBV12-3 or TRBV12-4 to TRBJ1-2; the D gene is possibly TRBD1 (6 bases). V was pared by 5 bases and J by 1 base, with 17 bases between. The CDR3 covers 16 residues. CDR3 nucleotide sequence: TGTGCCAGCAGTAAAGGACAGAGTGGGGATAACTATGGCTACACCTTC. Protein sequence: CASSKGQSGDNYGYTF.